This section outlines one TCR beta chain sequence together with its context. The data stem from a study of blood T cell repertoires in COVID-19. Study at large: The origin of the acute and convalescent COVID-19 samples was the United States, Italy and Spain. The analysed material was cDNA or gDNA that came from T cells, B-cell-depleted T cells, or PBMCs.

The CDR3 consists of 13 residues. Germline V CDR1 and CDR2: MNHEY, SVGAGI. The V segment lost 8 bases and the J segment 1 base; nucleotides outside the gene matches: 4. In the authors' workflow: Using reference gene primer amplification, nucleated cell counts were estimated. Generated by immunoSEQ multiplex PCR, the TCRdb table keeps only in-frame clones and is missing some. The V and J calls and the clone size are those of that table, but D and trimming were determined from the DNA. Of under 350,000 clones detected, about nine tenths appear once; the ten largest clones hold roughly 2.2%. The sample taken for sequencing was peripheral blood. The rearrangement links TRBV6-5 to TRBJ2-7, with 8 bases identical to TRBD1. The sequence came from a man in his fifties or sixties with acute or convalescent COVID-19. The CDR3 sequence is CASGQGLSYEQYF. The CDR3 coding sequence is TGTGCCAGCGGACAGGGTCTTTCCTACGAGCAGTACTTC.